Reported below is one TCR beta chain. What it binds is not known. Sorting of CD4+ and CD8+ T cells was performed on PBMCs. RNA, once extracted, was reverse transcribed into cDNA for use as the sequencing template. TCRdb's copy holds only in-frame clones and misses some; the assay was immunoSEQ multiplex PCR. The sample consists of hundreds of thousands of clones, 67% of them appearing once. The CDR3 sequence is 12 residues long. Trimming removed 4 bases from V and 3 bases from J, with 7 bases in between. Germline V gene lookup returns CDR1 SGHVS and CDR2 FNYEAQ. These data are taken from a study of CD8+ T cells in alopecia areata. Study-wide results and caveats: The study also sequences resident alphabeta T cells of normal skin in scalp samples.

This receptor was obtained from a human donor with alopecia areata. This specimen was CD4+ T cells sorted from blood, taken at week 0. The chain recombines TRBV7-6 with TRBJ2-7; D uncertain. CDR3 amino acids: CASSSSYYEQYF. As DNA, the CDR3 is TGTGCCAGCAGCTCGAGTTACTACGAGCAGTACTTC.